Below, one TCR beta chain is given with its context. CDR1 SGDLS and CDR2 YYNGEE come from the germline V gene. This CDR3 region has 14 residues. The ends lost 2 bases at V and 4 bases at J; junction bases unmatched: 4. This sample was taken from a study of blood T cell repertoires in COVID-19. Turning to the study itself: COVID-19 samples, acute and convalescent, were from the United States, Italy and Spain.

Repertoires were generated with immunoSEQ multiplex PCR, while TCRdb's copy carries only in-frame clones and drops some. The table has roughly 390,000 clones, about 87% seen once. V is TRBV9 and J is TRBJ2-3, with 7 positions matching TRBD1. This clonotype originated in a woman aged 25 to 45 with COVID-19, enrolled during active disease. Sequenced input: peripheral blood. The CDR3 sequence: CASSVNTGADTQYF. In DNA, the CDR3 is TGTGCCAGCAGCGTTAATACAGGGGCAGATACGCAGTATTTT. The full variable domain, with the rest looked up from reference TRBV9 and TRBJ2-3, is DSGVTQTPKHLITATGQRVTLRCSPRSGDLSVYWYQQSLDQGLQFLIQYYNGEERAKGNILERFSAQQFPDLHSELNLSSLELGDSALYFCASSVNTGADTQYFGPGTRLTVL.